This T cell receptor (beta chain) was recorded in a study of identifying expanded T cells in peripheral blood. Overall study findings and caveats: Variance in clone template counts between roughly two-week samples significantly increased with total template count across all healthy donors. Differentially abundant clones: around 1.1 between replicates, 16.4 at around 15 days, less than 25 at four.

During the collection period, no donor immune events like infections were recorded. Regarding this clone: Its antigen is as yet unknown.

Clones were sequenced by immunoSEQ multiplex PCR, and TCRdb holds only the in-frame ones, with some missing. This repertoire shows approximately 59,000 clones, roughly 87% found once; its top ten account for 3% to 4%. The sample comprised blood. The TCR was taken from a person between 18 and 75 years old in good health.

The CDR3 sequence is CASSLSTSYQETQYF. CDR3 bases: TGTGCCAGCAGCTTAAGTACGTCGTACCAAGAGACCCAGTACTTC. The J gene is TRBJ2-5, the V gene TRBV7-2; D not resolved. Germline lookup yields CDR1 SGHTA and CDR2 FQGNSA. With 2 bases removed from V and 0 bases from J, the gap between germline ends came to 10 bases. CDR3 length equals 15 residues.